Sequencing of this T cell receptor (beta chain) was carried out in a study of identical twins. From the 5' RACE reads, TCRdb called clonotypes with MiXCR, one entry per CDR3 protein. Of hundreds of thousands of distinct CDR3 sequences listed, about 20% are singletons. This CDR3 is built from 13 residues. V was clipped by 4 bases and J by 5 bases, with 9 bases between them. This clonotype was counted a few times. This same sample was also taken into another study, of T cells expressing NK-cell markers. From that report: All TCR beta repertoires analysed originated from sorted CD3+CD56+NKG2C+, CD3+CD56+NKG2C- and CD3+CD56-NKG2C+ T cells. The CD3+CD56-NKG2C+ fraction of a few donors was also led by these clonotypes.

What was sequenced was PBMCs. This clonotype was sampled from a young woman in good health. The chain employs TRBV12-3 or TRBV12-4 and TRBJ2-1; D gene ambiguous. The CDR3 region is CASSYNENNEQFF. CDR3 DNA sequence: TGTGCCAGCAGTTATAACGAAAACAATGAGCAGTTCTTC.